These 28 T cell receptor beta chains were sequenced from one sample in a study of early T cells in non-severe SARS-CoV-2 infection (dated by TCRdb to the early 2020s). The library came from 5' RACE. Data came from a NextSeq 500. The raw public data were reprocessed by TCRdb itself: fastp quality trimming at Q25, MiXCR clonotype calling, in-frame beta chains only. Rows are combined by CDR3 protein, so each entry shows the most common genes and DNA. In this sample the table shows roughly 93,000 distinct CDR3 sequences, roughly 9.6% of which occur a single time. 4.5% to 5.5% of the sample is held by the ten biggest clonotypes. Sequences were obtained from whole blood. These receptors were obtained from an adult who was a healthcare worker with PCR-confirmed SARS-CoV-2 infection or an uninfected control (not recorded which).

This clonotype turned up a few times. The V and J genes are TRBV18 and TRBJ1-2; 8 nucleotides match TRBD1. CDR3 size: 15 residues. J lost 0 bases, V lost 3 bases, and 3 bases had no gene match. Germline V gene lookup returns CDR1 KGHSH and CDR2 LQKENI. CDR3: CASSPTDRANYGYTF. CDR3 DNA sequence: TGTGCCAGCTCACCGACGGACAGGGCTAACTATGGCTACACCTTC.

The V and J genes are TRBV7-6 and TRBJ1-3; 7 nucleotides agree with TRBD1. V lost 0 bases and J lost 4; bases outside the gene matches: 6. Germline V gives CDR1 SGHVS, CDR2 FNYEAQ. The CDR3 runs 16 residues. CDR3 coding DNA: TGTGCCAGCAGCTTAGCCGGCAGGGGGACGGGAAACACCATATATTTT. Its translation is CASSLAGRGTGNTIYF.

This clonotype was observed at least ten times. The CDR3 is CASSLQGVRTEAFF. The CDR3 DNA is TGTGCCAGCAGCTTACAGGGGGTTAGGACTGAAGCTTTCTTT. This chain joins TRBV11-2 and TRBJ1-1; 7 bases are shared with TRBD1. CDR1 and CDR2 (germline): SGHAT, FQNNGV. This CDR3 contains 14 residues. J was trimmed by 5 bases and V by 2 bases; bases with no gene match: 5.

The chain carries TRBV27 and TRBJ1-4; D not resolved. The CDR3 contains 13 residues. V shed 11 bases and J shed 5 bases, with 15 bases lying between them. Germline V gene lookup returns CDR1 MNHEY and CDR2 SMNVEV (reference sequence). Here the CDR3 DNA reads TGTGCCGCCGCCCGACGGAGCAATGAAAAACTGTTTTTT. Amino acids: CAAARRSNEKLFF. Variable domain in full (rest from reference TRBV27 and TRBJ1-4): EAQVTQNPRYLITVTGKKLTVTCSQNMNHEYMSWYRQDPGLGLRQIYYSMNVEVTDKGDVPEGYKVSRKEKRNFPLILESPSPNQTSLYFCAAARRSNEKLFFGSGTQLSVL.

This clonotype was seen repeatedly, ten times or more. The J gene is TRBJ2-3, the V gene TRBV29-1, with TRBD2 matching 7 bases. Per germline, CDR1 SQVTM and CDR2 ANQGSEA. V shed 2 bases and J 2 bases; nucleotides not matched to a gene: 4. The CDR3 consists of 14 residues. The chain's CDR3 is CSVEPSGVTDTQYF. The CDR3 DNA is TGCAGCGTTGAACCGAGCGGGGTCACAGATACGCAGTATTTT.

As regards this clonotype: A single base separates this from a much larger clone, so it may be a read error. The V and J genes are TRBV7-6 and TRBJ1-2, with D uncertain. The CDR3 is 15 amino acids. The V gene's germline CDR1 is SGHVS and CDR2 FNYEAQ. V lost 0 bases, J lost 6 bases, and 14 bases lay in between. The CDR3 region is CASSLAPDGKDGYTF. Written as DNA, the CDR3 is TGTGCCAGCAGCTTAGCGCCCGACGGGAAGGATGGCTACACCTTC. Together with reference TRBV7-6 and TRBJ1-2, the CDR3 gives the full variable domain: GAGVSQSPRYKVTKRGQDVALRCDPISGHVSLYWYRQALGQGPEFLTYFNYEAQQDKSGLPNDRFSAERPEGSISTLTIQRTEQRDSAMYRCASSLAPDGKDGYTFGSGTRLTVV.

The chain combines TRBV3-1 with TRBJ2-2; the D is unclear. V lost 0 bases, J lost 4 bases, and 6 bases lay in between. The CDR3 is 14 residues long. Germline assignment: CDR1 LGHDT and CDR2 YNNKEL (reference sequence). For the CDR3, the DNA is TGTGCCAGCAGCCAAGATATAGTCACCGGGGAGCTGTTTTTT. Its protein product is CASSQDIVTGELFF.

The chain links TRBV18 to TRBJ2-7; TRBD1 is a possible D gene (6 bases). Trimming left V 6 bases short and J 2 bases short, with 17 bases between. The CDR3 runs 15 residues. From germline, CDR1 is KGHSH and CDR2 LQKENI. CDR3 bases: TGTGCCAGCTCGGTACAGGGCCCGGGCCCCTACGAGCAGTACTTC. Amino acid sequence: CASSVQGPGPYEQYF.

This clonotype has just a few counts. V and J are TRBV27 and TRBJ1-6; D is unresolved. V was shortened by 2 bases and J by 2 bases, with 13 bases between the two germline ends. Germline CDR1 MNHEY, CDR2 SMNVEV (reference sequence). The CDR3 extends over 17 amino acids. For the CDR3, the DNA is TGTGCCAGCAGTTTAAGATCAGCATACCCCTATAATTCACCCCTCCACTTT. Its protein is CASSLRSAYPYNSPLHF.

At least ten counts were recorded for this clonotype. This chain uses TRBV5-1 with TRBJ2-6; weak D call: TRBD2 (6 bases). Germline V CDR1 and CDR2: SGHRS, YFSETQ. This CDR3 comprises 18 residues. V dropped 5 bases and J dropped 0 bases, with 18 bases sitting between them. CDR3 nucleotide sequence: TGCGCCAGCAGTTCCACGCTAGGGGACTTCTCTGGGGCCAACGTCCTGACTTTC. The encoded protein is CASSSTLGDFSGANVLTF.

This clonotype was observed a few times. V gene TRBV5-1 combines with J gene TRBJ1-6; TRBD1 agrees at 9 bases. CDR1 SGHRS and CDR2 YFSETQ come from the germline V gene. Unmatched junction bases numbered 9, after V lost 0 bases and J lost 8 bases. This CDR3 has 17 residues. CDR3 residues: CASSLDAGTGIYSPLHF. The CDR3 nucleotides read TGCGCCAGCAGCTTGGACGCAGGGACAGGGATTTATTCACCCCTCCACTTT. Filled out from reference TRBV5-1 and TRBJ1-6, the complete variable domain reads KAGVTQTPRYLIKTRGQQVTLSCSPISGHRSVSWYQQTPGQGLQFLFEYFSETQRNKGNFPGRFSGRQFSNSRSEMNVSTLELGDSALYLCASSLDAGTGIYSPLHFGNGTRLTVT.

This clonotype was seen just once. A clone one base away is much larger, so this may be a read error. This sequence joins TRBV2 and TRBJ2-7; 9 bases are a match to TRBD2. The germline V gene encodes CDR1 SNHLY and CDR2 FYNNEI. There are 16 residues in the CDR3. DNA for the CDR3: TGTGCCAGCAGGGGCCTAGGAGCGGGAGGTCTCTCCGAGCGGTACTTC. It yields the protein CASRGLGAGGLSERYF.

The CDR3 sequence: CASSSGLLNSPLHF. CDR3 nucleotide sequence: TGTGCCAGCAGTTCTGGCCTTTTGAATTCACCCCTCCACTTT. The chain uses TRBV7-3 and TRBJ1-6, with no clear D. Between the trimmed V and J ends, which lost 6 bases and 7 bases, there was a span of 13 bases. This CDR3 has 14 residues. CDR1 and CDR2 from the germline V gene are SGHTA and FQGTGA. The full variable domain, completed using reference TRBV7-3 and TRBJ1-6, is GAGVSQTPSNKVTEKGKYVELRCDPISGHTALYWYRQSLGQGPEFLIYFQGTGAADDSGLPNDRFFAVRPEGSVSTLKIQRTERGDSAVYLCASSSGLLNSPLHFGNGTRLTVT.

The V call is TRBV18, the J call TRBJ1-2; TRBD1 is a possible D gene (5 bases). The germline V and J ends were trimmed by 3 bases and 4 bases, with 18 bases remaining between them. The CDR3 consists of 16 residues. CDR1 and CDR2 (germline): KGHSH, LQKENI. This CDR3 reads CASSPTQGTGSYGYTF. The DNA for the CDR3 is TGTGCCAGCTCACCGACTCAGGGTACAGGAAGCTATGGCTACACCTTC.

The sample holds many counts of this clonotype. This chain joins TRBV20-1 and TRBJ1-5; 9 bases match TRBD1. The CDR3 loop spans 13 amino acids. The germline CDR1 and CDR2 sequences are DFQATT and SNEGSKA (reference sequence). Germline trimming cut 6 bases from V and 7 bases from J; bases unmatched to any gene: 7. CDR3 DNA sequence: TGCAGTGCAAGTACAGGGGGCGACCAGCCCCAGCATTTT. Translated, it gives CSASTGGDQPQHF.

The chain employs TRBV6-5 and TRBJ1-2; D is uncertain. Per the germline V gene, CDR1 is MNHEY and CDR2 is SVGAGI. The CDR3 has 13 residues. V was cut by 6 bases and J by 0 bases, with 8 bases left in between. The CDR3 DNA follows: TGTGCCAGCAGATACCTAGCTAACTATGGCTACACCTTC. The encoded protein is CASRYLANYGYTF.

This clonotype occurred a few times. V is TRBV5-1 and J is TRBJ1-4; no definite D call. Germline V gives CDR1 SGHRS, CDR2 YFSETQ. The CDR3 contains 13 residues. The V gene lost 7 bases and the J gene lost 6 bases, with 13 bases spanning the gap. The CDR3 DNA reads as TGCGCCAGCCGGCCGCCCAGCGATGAAAAACTGTTTTTT. Protein product: CASRPPSDEKLFF.

In this sample, this clonotype turned up many times. The chain recombines TRBV20-1 with TRBJ2-7; D is unresolved. The CDR3 sequence is 14 residues long. The V end lost 2 bases, the J end lost 2 bases, and 13 bases lay between the germline ends. Germline V gene lookup returns CDR1 DFQATT and CDR2 SNEGSKA (reference sequence). For the CDR3, the DNA is TGCAGTGCTAGACTTCCGGGCCCCACCTACGAGCAGTACTTC. This gives the protein CSARLPGPTYEQYF.

This clonotype was detected many times. This chain links TRBV5-1 with TRBJ2-5, with D hard to call. Trimming pared 0 bases from V and 4 bases from J, leaving 7 bases between. CDR3 length: 13 amino acids. The germline gives CDR1 SGHRS, CDR2 YFSETQ. In nucleotides, the CDR3 is TGCGCCAGCAGCTTGGAGGCATCAGAGACCCAGTACTTC. Translation: CASSLEASETQYF.

This clonotype was picked up many times. The rearrangement links TRBV7-9 to TRBJ2-2; maybe TRBD1 (5 bases). CDR3 length: 15 residues. V shed 3 bases and J shed 1 base, with 9 bases lying between them. Germline CDR1 and CDR2: SEHNR and FQNEAQ (reference sequence). CDR3 protein: CASSFRRGNTGELFF. The CDR3, as DNA: TGTGCCAGCAGCTTTAGAAGGGGGAACACCGGGGAGCTGTTTTTT.

The rearrangement uses TRBV7-2 and TRBJ2-2, with 11 bases that match TRBD2. V was clipped by 5 bases and J by 4 bases; unmatched bases: 12. The CDR3 extends over 18 amino acids. Germline V gene lookup returns CDR1 SGHTA and CDR2 FQGNSA. The CDR3: CASSRTRFSGRGTGELFF. The CDR3 DNA reads TGTGCCAGCAGCCGTACCAGATTTAGCGGGAGGGGCACCGGGGAGCTGTTTTTT.

This clonotype was detected many times. This rearrangement joins TRBV5-1 to TRBJ1-2, with a weak D call TRBD1 (6 bases). Per germline, CDR1 SGHRS and CDR2 YFSETQ. This CDR3 region has 13 residues. Trimming left V 0 bases short and J 8 bases short, with 11 bases between. CDR3 bases: TGCGCCAGCAGCTTGGAGGGACATAACGGCTACACCTTC. Translated: CASSLEGHNGYTF.

This clonotype was seen ten or more times. V and J are TRBV12-3 or TRBV12-4 and TRBJ1-5; 8 nucleotides align to TRBD1. Unmatched junction bases numbered 1, after V lost 6 bases and J lost 0 bases. This CDR3 spans 14 amino acids. The CDR3 DNA reads TGTGCCAGCAGCGACAGGGGTAGCAATCAGCCCCAGCATTTT. Encoded protein: CASSDRGSNQPQHF.

Only a few counts were recorded for this clonotype. The V gene is TRBV12-3 or TRBV12-4, the J gene TRBJ1-5; D is uncertain. Trimming cost V 5 bases and J 1 base, with 6 bases left between them. The CDR3 extends over 13 amino acids. This CDR3 reads CASSGSSNQPQHF. The CDR3 region has the DNA TGTGCCAGCAGTGGATCCAGCAATCAGCCCCAGCATTTT.

This chain connects TRBV28 to TRBJ2-2; 9 positions agree with TRBD1. The CDR3 has 17 residues. Trimming at V came to 1 base and at J to 7 bases, leaving 10 bases not matched to a gene. The germline V gene encodes CDR1 MDHEN and CDR2 SYDVKM. The CDR3 protein is CASSLYPPGQGVGELFF. The CDR3 DNA follows: TGTGCCAGCAGTTTATACCCCCCGGGACAGGGCGTCGGGGAGCTGTTTTTT.

This clonotype has a count of ten or more. This sequence joins TRBV29-1 and TRBJ2-6, with D maybe TRBD1 (6 bases). Germline CDR1 is SQVTM and CDR2 is ANQGSEA. Trimming pared 5 bases from V and 2 bases from J, leaving 13 bases between. The CDR3 has 15 amino acids. CDR3 nucleotides: TGCAGCGTTTTAGACGACAGGCCTGGGGCCAACGTCCTGACTTTC. Translation gives CSVLDDRPGANVLTF.

The chain uses TRBV20-1 and TRBJ2-1; TRBD2 agrees at 8 bases. After removal of 4 bases from V and 7 bases from J, the junction contained 12 bases not matched to a gene. The CDR3 length is 15 residues. Germline V gene data show CDR1 as DFQATT and CDR2 as SNEGSKA (reference sequence). The DNA for the CDR3 is TGCAGTGCTAACGGAGCGGGAGTCCCTCAAAATGAGCAGTTCTTC. Translated: CSANGAGVPQNEQFF.

This clonotype has at least ten counts. The V call is TRBV19, the J call TRBJ1-2; 7 bases are shared with TRBD1. V lost 4 bases to trimming and J lost 0 bases; unmatched junction nucleotides: 5. CDR3 length: 15 amino acids. Germline lookup yields CDR1 LNHDA and CDR2 SQIVND (reference sequence). DNA of the CDR3: TGTGCCAGTAGTAGGACAGGCCTAGCTAACTATGGCTACACCTTC. Its translation: CASSRTGLANYGYTF.